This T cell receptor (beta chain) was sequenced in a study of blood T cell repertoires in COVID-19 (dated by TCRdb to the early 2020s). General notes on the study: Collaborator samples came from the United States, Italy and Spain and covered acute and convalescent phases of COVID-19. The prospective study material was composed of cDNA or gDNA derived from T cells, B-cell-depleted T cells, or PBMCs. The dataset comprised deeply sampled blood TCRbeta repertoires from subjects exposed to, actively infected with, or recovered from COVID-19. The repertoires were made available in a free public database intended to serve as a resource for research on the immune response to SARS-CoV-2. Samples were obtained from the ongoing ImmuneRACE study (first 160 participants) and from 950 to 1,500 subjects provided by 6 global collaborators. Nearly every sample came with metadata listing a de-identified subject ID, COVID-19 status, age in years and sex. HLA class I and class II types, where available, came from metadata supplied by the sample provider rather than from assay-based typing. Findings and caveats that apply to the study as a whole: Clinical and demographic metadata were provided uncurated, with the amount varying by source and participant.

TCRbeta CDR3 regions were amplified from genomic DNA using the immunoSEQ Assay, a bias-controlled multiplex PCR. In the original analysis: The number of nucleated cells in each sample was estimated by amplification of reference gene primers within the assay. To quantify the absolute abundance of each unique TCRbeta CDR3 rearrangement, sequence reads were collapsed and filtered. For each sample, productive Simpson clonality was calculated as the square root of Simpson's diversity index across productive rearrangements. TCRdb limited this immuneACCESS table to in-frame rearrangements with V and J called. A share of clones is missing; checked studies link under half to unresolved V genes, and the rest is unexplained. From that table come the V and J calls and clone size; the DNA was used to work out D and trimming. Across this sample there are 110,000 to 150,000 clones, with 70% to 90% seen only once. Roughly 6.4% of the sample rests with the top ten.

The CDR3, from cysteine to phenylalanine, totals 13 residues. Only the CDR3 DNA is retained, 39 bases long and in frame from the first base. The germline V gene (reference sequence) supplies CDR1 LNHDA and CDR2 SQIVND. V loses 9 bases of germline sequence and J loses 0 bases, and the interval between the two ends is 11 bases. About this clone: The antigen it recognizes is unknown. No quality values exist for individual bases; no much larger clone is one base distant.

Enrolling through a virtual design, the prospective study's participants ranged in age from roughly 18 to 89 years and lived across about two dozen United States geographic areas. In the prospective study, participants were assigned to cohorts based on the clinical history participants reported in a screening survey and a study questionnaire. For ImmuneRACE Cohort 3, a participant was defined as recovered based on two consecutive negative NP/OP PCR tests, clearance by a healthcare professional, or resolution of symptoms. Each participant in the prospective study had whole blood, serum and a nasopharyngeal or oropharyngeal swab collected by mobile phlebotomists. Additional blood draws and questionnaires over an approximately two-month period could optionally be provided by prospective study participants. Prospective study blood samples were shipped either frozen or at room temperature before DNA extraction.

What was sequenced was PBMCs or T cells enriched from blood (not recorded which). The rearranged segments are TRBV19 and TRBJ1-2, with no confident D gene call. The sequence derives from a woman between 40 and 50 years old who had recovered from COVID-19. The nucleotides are TGTGCCAGCTTGGGAGGAGCTAACTATGGCTACACCTTC. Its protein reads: CASLGGANYGYTF. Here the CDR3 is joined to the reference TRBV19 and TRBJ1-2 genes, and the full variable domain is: DGGITQSPKYLFRKEGQNVTLSCEQNLNHDAMYWYRQDPGQGLRLIYYSQIVNDFQKGDIAEGYSVSREKKESFPLTVTSAQKNPTAFYLCASLGGANYGYTFGSGTRLTVV.